Following are 20 T cell receptor beta chains from one sample sequenced in a study of response to subunit inactivated influenza vaccine. One entry per CDR3 protein, called by TCRdb with MiXCR from the RT-PCR reads. The repertoire includes about 700,000 distinct CDR3 sequences, 14% of them detected once, and 7.5% to 9% sits in the top ten. The sequenced sample was PBMCs from blood, obtained around 15 days before vaccination. The receptors come from a man aged 45-65 years who received an inactivated influenza vaccine.

The chain is built from TRBV20-1 and TRBJ2-1, with D possibly matching TRBD2 (6 bases). The CDR3 has 15 amino acids. From germline, CDR1 is DFQATT and CDR2 SNEGSKA (reference sequence). The ends were cut back, 3 bases at V and 4 bases at J, with 16 bases in the middle. The CDR3 region has the DNA TGCAGTGCTAGGGGAATAGCGGCACCTTACAATGAGCAGTTCTTC. This translates into CSARGIAAPYNEQFF.

This clonotype was counted only a few times. DNA of the CDR3: TGTGCCAGCAGCTTAACAGGACAGACAACTAATGAAAAACTGTTTTTT. This encodes CASSLTGQTTNEKLFF. The chain uses TRBV7-2 and TRBJ1-4; a weak D match, TRBD1 (6 bases). The CDR3 loop spans 16 amino acids. V was clipped by 2 bases and J by 0 bases, with 10 bases between them. Per germline, CDR1 SGHTA and CDR2 FQGNSA.

This clonotype occurred a few times. V gene TRBV5-1 combines with J gene TRBJ2-5; a weak D match, TRBD2 (6 bases). The V end was cut by 2 bases, the J end by 5 bases, with 10 bases between. Per germline, CDR1 SGHRS and CDR2 YFSETQ. The CDR3 has 13 amino acids. DNA for the CDR3: TGCGCCAGCAGCTTAGGAGGGATCGAGACCCAGTACTTC. As protein: CASSLGGIETQYF. Filled out from reference TRBV5-1 and TRBJ2-5, the complete variable domain reads KAGVTQTPRYLIKTRGQQVTLSCSPISGHRSVSWYQQTPGQGLQFLFEYFSETQRNKGNFPGRFSGRQFSNSRSEMNVSTLELGDSALYLCASSLGGIETQYFGPGTRLLVL.

This clonotype was observed at least ten times. This rearrangement joins TRBV20-1 to TRBJ2-7; D remains unclear. The CDR3 runs to 13 residues. From germline, CDR1 is DFQATT and CDR2 SNEGSKA (reference sequence). Trimming took 0 bases from V and 0 from J, leaving 6 bases between them. The CDR3: CSARDYSSYEQYF. The CDR3 DNA sequence: TGCAGTGCTAGAGACTATAGCTCCTACGAGCAGTACTTC.

As to this clonotype: A junction end diverges from the germline sequence, so it may reflect a read error. The chain employs TRBV28 and TRBJ2-1; D is undetermined. Germline values: CDR1 MDHEN, CDR2 SYDVKM. The CDR3 is 15 amino acids. The CDR3, as DNA: TGTGCCAGCAGTTTAGTCCGGCCCTCCTTCAATGAGCAGTTCTTC. Translated: CASSLVRPSFNEQFF.

This clonotype occurred many times. The rearrangement uses TRBV11-2 and TRBJ1-2; no definite D call. There are 13 residues in the CDR3. V was trimmed by 1 base and J by 4 bases, leaving 7 bases between them. Per the germline V gene, CDR1 is SGHAT and CDR2 is FQNNGV. CDR3 sequence: CASSLGAVYGYTF. CDR3 DNA: TGTGCCAGCAGCTTAGGTGCCGTCTATGGCTACACCTTC.

This clonotype has just a few counts. This sequence joins TRBV4-3 and TRBJ2-1; 8 positions agree with TRBD2. The CDR3 is made up of 17 amino acids. The trim removed 0 bases at V and 4 bases at J, leaving 8 bases unmatched. CDR1 is LGHNA and CDR2 is YSLEER in the germline V gene. CDR3 DNA: TGCGCCAGCAGCCAAGATTTTCTAAGCGGGGGTTACAATGAGCAGTTCTTC. Amino acid sequence: CASSQDFLSGGYNEQFF.

There are a few counts of this clonotype. The V and J genes are TRBV7-2 and TRBJ2-7; 8 bases line up with TRBD2. The germline V gene encodes CDR1 SGHTA and CDR2 FQGNSA. With 1 base clipped from V and 7 bases from J, the junction kept 6 bases outside the gene matches. The CDR3 runs 14 residues. The CDR3 protein is CASSLDTSGGEQYF. The CDR3 bases are TGTGCCAGCAGCTTAGACACCTCGGGAGGGGAGCAGTACTTC. The complete variable domain, with remaining parts taken from reference TRBV7-2 and TRBJ2-7, reads GAGVSQSPSNKVTEKGKDVELRCDPISGHTALYWYRQSLGQGLEFLIYFQGNSAPDKSGLPSDRFSAERTGGSVSTLTIQRTQQEDSAVYLCASSLDTSGGEQYFGPGTRLTVT.

This clonotype was picked up a small number of times. The rearrangement uses TRBV29-1 and TRBJ2-3, with TRBD1 as a possible D gene (6 bases). Germline V lookup: CDR1 SQVTM, CDR2 ANQGSEA. The CDR3 runs 14 residues. The V and J ends lost 2 bases and 2 bases respectively, with 11 bases between them. The CDR3 DNA sequence: TGCAGCGTTGAACTGAGGGGGATCACAGATACGCAGTATTTT. Protein sequence: CSVELRGITDTQYF.

The rearrangement links TRBV27 to TRBJ1-2; perhaps TRBD1 as D (5 bases). Germline values: CDR1 MNHEY, CDR2 SMNVEV (reference sequence). Trimming cost V 7 bases and J 4 bases, with 22 bases left between them. CDR3 length equals 16 residues. The CDR3 DNA reads TGTGCCAGCATGTCGGGCCCCCCGGGACCGATCTATGGCTACACCTTC. It translates to CASMSGPPGPIYGYTF.

There are a few counts of this clonotype. This chain joins TRBV20-1 and TRBJ1-3; D remains unclear. Trimming took 0 bases from V and 3 from J, leaving 6 bases between them. Looked up from germline, CDR1 is DFQATT and CDR2 is SNEGSKA (reference sequence). CDR3 length: 13 residues. CDR3 sequence: CSARDGGGNTIYF. The CDR3 DNA sequence: TGCAGTGCTAGAGATGGCGGTGGAAACACCATATATTTT.

This clonotype was counted only a few times. The CDR3 is CASSLITRNQPQHF. For the CDR3, the DNA is TGTGCCAGCAGTTTAATTACTCGGAATCAGCCCCAGCATTTT. The V call is TRBV28, the J call TRBJ1-5; D is unresolved. The germline V gene encodes CDR1 MDHEN and CDR2 SYDVKM. Trimming left V 2 bases short and J 4 bases short, with 9 bases between. This CDR3 has 14 amino acids.

This clonotype was seen more than once but under ten times. The chain uses TRBV3-1 and TRBJ2-2, with TRBD1 matching over 9 bases. The CDR3 consists of 13 residues. Per germline, CDR1 LGHDT and CDR2 YNNKEL (reference sequence). V dropped 11 bases and J dropped 4; count of bases not matched to a gene: 5. Here the CDR3 DNA reads TGTGCCTGCGGGACAGGGTCCACCGGGGAGCTGTTTTTT. It yields the protein CACGTGSTGELFF.

In its sample, this clonotype was seen a few times. The rearrangement joins TRBV20-1 to TRBJ2-2; 8 positions agree with TRBD2. Germline CDR1 reads DFQATT; CDR2 reads SNEGSKA (reference sequence). The V gene end was trimmed by 4 bases and the J gene end by 0 bases; junction bases not matched to a gene: 7. This CDR3 spans 16 amino acids. The DNA for the CDR3 is TGCAGTGCTACCCGGACTAGCAGAACGAACACCGGGGAGCTGTTTTTT. This translates into CSATRTSRTNTGELFF.

The sample holds a few counts of this clonotype. V and J are TRBV11-2 and TRBJ2-3; D unresolved. Germline V gene data show CDR1 as SGHAT and CDR2 as FQNNGV. This CDR3 contains 16 residues. V gave up 4 bases and J gave up 1 base, with 15 bases separating them. DNA for the CDR3: TGTGCCAGCAGCTCTTCAGAACTCACGCGCACAGATACGCAGTATTTT. This codes for CASSSSELTRTDTQYF.

This chain uses TRBV6-1 with TRBJ2-3, with TRBD2 matching 13 bases. CDR1 is MNHNS and CDR2 is SASEGT in the germline V gene. J gave up 9 bases and V 6 bases, and 9 bases lay outside the gene matches. The CDR3 loop spans 15 amino acids. In DNA form, the CDR3 reads TGTGCCAGCAGCAGACTAGCGGGAGGATCGAAGACGCAGTATTTT. Protein sequence: CASSRLAGGSKTQYF.

Concerning this clonotype: One end of the junction does not line up with germline, which may come from a read error. The genes are TRBV7-2 and TRBJ1-2, with a tentative D call TRBD1 (6 bases). Per the germline V gene, CDR1 is SGHTA and CDR2 is FQGNSA. This CDR3 is built from 17 residues. The CDR3 DNA is TGTGCCAGCAGCTTTTTAAGAGGGGGGGACGGAAACTATGGCTACACCTTT. It codes for CASSFLRGGDGNYGYTF.

The V and J genes are TRBV15 and TRBJ2-5; possibly TRBD1 or TRBD2 for D (7 bases each). This CDR3 region has 16 residues. Between the trimmed V and J ends, which lost 4 bases and 4 bases, there was a span of 19 bases. Germline assignment: CDR1 LNHNV and CDR2 YYDKDF (reference sequence). In DNA, the CDR3 is TGTGCCACCAGCAAAGCTAGGCAGGGGGGGGGAGAGACCCAGTACTTC. Residues: CATSKARQGGGETQYF.

A few counts support this clonotype. This rearrangement joins TRBV30 to TRBJ2-1; TRBD2 matches at 13 bases. Trimming removed 1 base from V and 0 bases from J; junction bases left unmatched: 6. Germline values: CDR1 GTSNPN, CDR2 SVGIG (reference sequence). This CDR3 is 18 amino acids long. The CDR3 DNA sequence: TGTGCCTGGAGTGCGGGGACTAGCGGGACCTTCTCCTACAATGAGCAGTTCTTC. As protein: CAWSAGTSGTFSYNEQFF. The entire variable domain, with the rest obtained from reference TRBV30 and TRBJ2-1, is as follows: SQTIHQWPATLVQPVGSPLSLECTVEGTSNPNLYWYRQAAGRGLQLLFYSVGIGQISSEVPQNLSASRPQDRQFILSSKKLLLSDSGFYLCAWSAGTSGTFSYNEQFFGPGTRLTVL.

There are many counts of this clonotype. The chain uses TRBV5-1 and TRBJ1-1; D might be TRBD1 (6 bases). Looked up from germline, CDR1 is SGHRS and CDR2 is YFSETQ. The CDR3 contains 15 residues. Trimming removed 2 bases from V and 4 bases from J, with 15 bases in between. CDR3 coding DNA: TGCGCCAGCAGCTTAGGAGCAGGGACATTCACTGAAGCTTTCTTT. Translating gives CASSLGAGTFTEAFF. Filled out from reference TRBV5-1 and TRBJ1-1, the complete variable domain reads KAGVTQTPRYLIKTRGQQVTLSCSPISGHRSVSWYQQTPGQGLQFLFEYFSETQRNKGNFPGRFSGRQFSNSRSEMNVSTLELGDSALYLCASSLGAGTFTEAFFGQGTRLTVV.